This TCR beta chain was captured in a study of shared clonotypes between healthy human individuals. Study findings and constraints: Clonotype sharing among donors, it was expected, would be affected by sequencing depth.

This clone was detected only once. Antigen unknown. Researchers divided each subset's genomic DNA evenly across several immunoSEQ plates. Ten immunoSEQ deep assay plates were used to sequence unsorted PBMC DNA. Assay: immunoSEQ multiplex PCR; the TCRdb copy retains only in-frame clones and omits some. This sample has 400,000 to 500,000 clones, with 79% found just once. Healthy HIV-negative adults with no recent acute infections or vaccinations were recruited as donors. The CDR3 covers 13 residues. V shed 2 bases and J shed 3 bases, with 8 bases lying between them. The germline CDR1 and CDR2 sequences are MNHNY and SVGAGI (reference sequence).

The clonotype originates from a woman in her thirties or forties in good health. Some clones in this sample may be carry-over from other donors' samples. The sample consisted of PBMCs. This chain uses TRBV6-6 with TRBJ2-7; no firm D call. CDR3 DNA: TGTGCCAGCAGTTACAGGTTTCGCTACGAGCAGTACTTC. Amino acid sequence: CASSYRFRYEQYF.